This T cell receptor beta chain was identified during a study of Graves' ophthalmopathy and Graves' hyperthyroidism. Trimming took 4 bases from V and 8 from J, leaving 13 bases between them. The CDR3 sequence is 13 residues long. Germline assignment: CDR1 SGHTS and CDR2 YDEGEE. The TCR beta CDR3 regions underwent amplification from RNA transcripts. After a first-round RT-PCR with HTBI primers, a second-round multiplex PCR was run. One entry per CDR3 protein, called by TCRdb with MiXCR from the multiplex PCR reads. The sample lists about 640,000 distinct CDR3 sequences; approximately 39% were seen once. This clonotype was observed at least ten times.

The sample was peripheral blood. This sequence was found in an adult man with Graves' ophthalmopathy. The rearrangement links TRBV5-8 to TRBJ1-5; D remains ambiguous. CDR3 residues: CASSVGGQEPQHF. The CDR3, as DNA: TGTGCCAGCAGCGTTGGCGGGCAGGAGCCCCAGCATTTT.